The T cell receptor beta chain described here comes from a study of cytomegalovirus exposure and HLA in healthy donors. As for the study in general: Earlier findings included more than 95 million unique TCR beta sequences obtained from about 179 million T cells. Overall study findings and caveats: Later findings reportedly placed an Asian-associated ancestry cluster below the approximately 670-donor mean for N-insertions. Reports indicated that the classifier achieved high specificity and sensitivity in diagnosing cytomegalovirus status.

With V trimmed by 6 bases and J by 7 bases, 5 bases remained unmatched. The CDR3 consists of 13 residues. CDR1 is SNHLY and CDR2 is FYNNEI in the germline V gene. As to this clone: Antigen specificity is unknown.

Primers included in the PCR were 60 Vbeta and 13 Jbeta primers. TCRdb's copy holds only in-frame clones and misses some; the assay was immunoSEQ multiplex PCR. The repertoire consists of 150,000 to 200,000 clones, with just over 75% occurring once and the leading ten covering 1%. V and J are TRBV2 and TRBJ1-5; 8 bases fit TRBD1. The source is a woman aged 40-49 years in good health and CMV-seronegative. Input material: PBMCs. The DNA of the CDR3 is TGTGCCAGCAGCGGACAGGGTCAACAGCCCCAGCATTTT. Residues: CASSGQGQQPQHF. The full variable domain, completed using reference TRBV2 and TRBJ1-5, is EPEVTQTPSHQVTQMGQEVILRCVPISNHLYFYWYRQILGQKVEFLVSFYNNEISEKSEIFDDQFSVERPDGSNFTLKIRSTKLEDSAMYFCASSGQGQQPQHFGDGTRLSIL.